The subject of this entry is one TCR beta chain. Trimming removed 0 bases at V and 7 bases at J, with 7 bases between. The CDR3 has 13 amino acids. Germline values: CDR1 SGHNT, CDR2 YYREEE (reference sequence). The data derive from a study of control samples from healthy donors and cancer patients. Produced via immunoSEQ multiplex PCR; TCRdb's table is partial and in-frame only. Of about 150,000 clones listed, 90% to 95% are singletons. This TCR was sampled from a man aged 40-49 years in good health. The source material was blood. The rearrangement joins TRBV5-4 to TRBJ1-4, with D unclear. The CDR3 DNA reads TGTGCCAGCAGCTTGGCTGGGGTTGAAAAACTGTTTTTT. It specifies CASSLAGVEKLFF.